A selection of T cell receptor beta chains follows, all from one sample in a study of T cell changes during pregnancy in multiple sclerosis. TCRdb's table, derived via immunoSEQ multiplex PCR, lists solely in-frame clones and lacks some. The sample yields some 77,000 clones, approximately 90% seen once. Sequencing used peripheral blood, obtained in the second trimester of pregnancy. These TCRs come from a female donor in good health, enrolled as a control in a pregnancy study. Each CDR3 is given with its conserved first and last residue. The order of the fields is clone size, V gene, D gene, J gene, CDR3 protein, CDR3 DNA. D genes are given only for firm matches. Only part of the rows carry a size: once, few, many, or a class if the clone is expanded.

NA,TRBV15,NA,TRBJ1-5,CATTRGGGNQPQHF,TGTGCCACTACCAGGGGTGGGGGCAATCAGCCCCAGCATTTT
NA,TRBV10-3,NA,TRBJ2-1,CAISEGADEQFF,TGTGCCATCAGTGAGGGAGCCGATGAGCAGTTCTTC
NA,TRBV4-3,TRBD2,TRBJ2-4,CASSQGTSGGARAKNIQYF,TGCGCCAGCAGCCAGGGAACTAGCGGGGGGGCGAGGGCCAAAAACATTCAGTACTTC
NA,TRBV7-8,TRBD2,TRBJ2-1,CASSRFWTSPDNEQFF,TGTGCCAGCAGCCGCTTCTGGACTAGCCCAGACAATGAGCAGTTCTTC
NA,TRBV10-3,TRBD1,TRBJ2-7,CAISGTEGAREQYF,TGTGCCATCAGTGGGACAGAGGGGGCCAGGGAGCAGTACTTC
NA,TRBV19,TRBD1,TRBJ2-7,CASSVHRDSSYEQYF,TGTGCCAGTAGTGTACACCGGGACAGCTCCTACGAGCAGTACTTC
NA,TRBV18,TRBD1,TRBJ1-1,CASSFTGGNTEAFF,TGTGCCAGCTCATTTACAGGGGGGAACACTGAAGCTTTCTTT
NA,TRBV29-1,NA,TRBJ1-5,CSVEDLGGVGQPQHF,TGCAGCGTTGAAGATCTAGGGGGGGTTGGGCAGCCCCAGCATTTT
NA,TRBV2,TRBD1,TRBJ2-2,CASSEGGQGIGELFF,TGTGCCAGCAGTGAAGGGGGACAGGGGATCGGGGAGCTGTTTTTT
NA,TRBV6-1,NA,TRBJ2-3,CASSERGFGPDTQYF,TGTGCCAGCAGTGAACGGGGGTTCGGCCCAGATACGCAGTATTTT
NA,TRBV4-2,NA,TRBJ2-2,CASSQDTFLETNTGELFF,TGTGCCAGCAGCCAAGATACCTTCCTAGAGACGAACACCGGGGAGCTGTTTTTT
NA,TRBV9,NA,TRBJ1-2,CASSVEGRDGYTF,TGTGCCAGCAGCGTAGAGGGGAGGGATGGCTACACCTTC
NA,TRBV21-1,NA,TRBJ1-2,CASSKSDRPYDCYGYTF,NA
NA,TRBV5-1,TRBD1,TRBJ1-2,CASSWDRGRDGYTF,TGCGCCAGCAGCTGGGACAGGGGACGAGACGGCTACACCTTC
NA,TRBV6-6,NA,TRBJ2-2,CASSLDRNTGELFF,TGTGCCAGCAGTCTAGACAGAAACACCGGGGAGCTGTTTTTT
NA,TRBV6-6,TRBD1,TRBJ1-2,CASSRDRGGYTF,TGTGCCAGCAGTCGGGACAGGGGGGGCTACACCTTC
NA,TRBV6-5,NA,TRBJ2-7,CASSYSDRAYEQYF,TGTGCCAGCAGTTACTCGGACAGAGCCTACGAGCAGTACTTC
NA,TRBV19,NA,TRBJ1-1,CASSIDRGLRNTEAFF,TGTGCCAGTAGTATAGATCGGGGACTCAGGAACACTGAAGCTTTCTTT
NA,TRBV4-3,NA,TRBJ1-4,CASSQPGRGGEKLFF,TGCGCCAGCAGCCAACCTGGAAGGGGAGGCGAAAAACTGTTTTTT
NA,TRBV7-2,NA,TRBJ2-7,CASSSPGGREQYF,TGTGCCAGCAGCTCACCGGGGGGCCGCGAGCAGTACTTC
NA,TRBV27,NA,TRBJ1-1,CASSLKRWGHEGTFF,TGTGCCAGCAGTTTAAAGAGGTGGGGGCACGAGGGAACTTTCTTT
NA,TRBV6-6,NA,TRBJ1-4,CASSFYWRGVIEKLFF,TGTGCCAGCAGTTTCTACTGGCGGGGCGTGATTGAAAAACTGTTTTTT
NA,TRBV5-4,NA,TRBJ1-1,CASSPARGRSTEAFF,TGTGCCAGCAGCCCGGCACGGGGGAGGAGCACTGAAGCTTTCTTT
NA,TRBV10-3,TRBD1,TRBJ2-7,CAIKIEAGGRHEQYF,TGTGCCATCAAAATCGAAGCAGGGGGCCGCCACGAGCAGTACTTC
NA,TRBV27,TRBD1,TRBJ2-5,CASSFGRGDRGPETQYF,TGTGCCAGCAGTTTTGGGAGGGGGGACAGGGGGCCAGAGACCCAGTACTTC
NA,TRBV11-2,TRBD2,TRBJ2-7,CASSPRTSGGPTHYEQYF,TGTGCCAGCAGCCCCAGGACTAGCGGGGGGCCGACCCACTACGAGCAGTACTTC
once,TRBV14,NA,TRBJ2-3,CASSLEGHLPPQDTQYF,TGTGCCAGCAGCCTCGAGGGACATCTGCCCCCACAGGATACGCAGTATTTT
NA,TRBV6-5,TRBD1,TRBJ1-3,CASSRTGEAGNTIYF,TGTGCCAGCAGTCGGACAGGGGAGGCTGGAAACACCATATATTTT
NA,TRBV28,TRBD1,TRBJ1-1,CASAGGLLNTEAFF,TGTGCCAGTGCAGGGGGTCTTCTTAACACTGAAGCTTTCTTT
NA,TRBV6-5,TRBD1,TRBJ2-1,CASGKDRGAYNEQFF,TGTGCCAGCGGGAAAGACAGGGGGGCCTACAATGAGCAGTTCTTC
NA,TRBV5-1,NA,TRBJ2-3,CASSFFQRGTDTQYF,TGCGCCAGCAGCTTTTTTCAGCGGGGCACAGATACGCAGTATTTT
NA,TRBV18,NA,TRBJ1-1,CASSLLPGDTEAFF,TGTGCCAGCTCACTTTTGCCAGGGGACACTGAAGCTTTCTTT
NA,TRBV11-1,NA,TRBJ1-1,CASSSRQAGGEAFF,TGTGCCAGCAGCTCCCGCCAGGCCGGGGGTGAAGCTTTCTTT
NA,TRBV7-2,NA,TRBJ1-1,CASSLDRSTEAFF,TGTGCCAGCAGCTTAGACCGGAGCACTGAAGCTTTCTTT
few,TRBV6-6,NA,TRBJ1-6,CASSYEKIVAGSPLHF,TGTGCCAGCAGTTACGAAAAGATCGTGGCGGGTTCACCCCTCCACTTT
NA,TRBV10-3,TRBD1,TRBJ1-1,CAISETGGRMNTEAFF,TGTGCCATCAGTGAGACAGGGGGCCGCATGAACACTGAAGCTTTCTTT
NA,TRBV27,NA,TRBJ2-2,CASTFGGANTGELFF,TGTGCCAGCACCTTTGGAGGGGCAAACACCGGGGAGCTGTTTTTT
NA,TRBV4-2,NA,TRBJ2-7,CASSQTGVYEQYF,TGTGCCAGCAGCCAAACGGGGGTCTACGAGCAGTACTTC
NA,TRBV11-2,TRBD1,TRBJ1-2,CASRKGTGNYGYTF,TGTGCCAGCAGGAAGGGGACAGGAAACTATGGCTACACCTTC
NA,TRBV18,TRBD2,TRBJ2-3,CASSQSTSEDTQYF,TGTGCCAGCTCACAGTCGACTAGCGAGGATACGCAGTATTTT
NA,TRBV18,TRBD1,TRBJ1-1,CASSLNRGDTEAFF,TGTGCCAGCTCACTAAACAGGGGTGACACTGAAGCTTTCTTT
NA,TRBV7-9,TRBD1,TRBJ2-1,CASLPQGLANEQFF,TGTGCCAGTCTACCACAGGGGTTAGCCAATGAGCAGTTCTTC
NA,TRBV6-1,NA,TRBJ1-2,CASSGGLYTF,TGTGCCAGCAGTGGCGGACTCTACACCTTC
NA,TRBV30,TRBD1,TRBJ2-5,CAWGPSRTGSRETQYF,TGTGCCTGGGGGCCCTCACGGACAGGGTCGCGAGAGACCCAGTACTTC
once,TRBV14,NA,TRBJ1-6,CASSYSYNSPLHF,TGTGCCAGCAGCTACTCCTATAATTCACCCCTCCACTTT
NA,TRBV18,NA,TRBJ1-2,CASSPSVGAVGYGYTF,TGTGCCAGCTCACCCTCGGTAGGGGCGGTCGGCTATGGCTACACCTTC
NA,TRBV30,TRBD1,TRBJ1-4,CAWSEDRGSEKLFF,TGTGCCTGGAGTGAGGACAGGGGGAGTGAAAAACTGTTTTTT
few,TRBV30,TRBD1,TRBJ1-5,CAWSKGDSSNQPQHF,TGTGCCTGGAGTAAAGGGGACAGCAGCAATCAGCCCCAGCATTTT
NA,TRBV23-1,NA,TRBJ2-6,CASSQWQALSGANVLTF,TGCGCCAGCAGTCAATGGCAGGCGCTCTCTGGGGCCAACGTCCTGACTTTC
NA,TRBV19,NA,TRBJ1-1,CASRIAASNTEAFF,TGTGCCAGTAGGATCGCGGCTAGCAACACTGAAGCTTTCTTT
few,TRBV2,TRBD1,TRBJ1-2,CASRDDRGKMNGYTF,TGTGCCAGCAGGGATGACAGGGGAAAGATGAATGGCTACACCTTC
NA,TRBV13,TRBD1,TRBJ2-7,CASSPRGQANSYEQYF,TGTGCCAGCAGCCCAAGGGGGCAGGCGAACTCCTACGAGCAGTACTTC
NA,TRBV18,NA,TRBJ2-3,CASSQATSGTDTQYF,TGTGCCAGCTCACAGGCGACTAGTGGAACAGATACGCAGTATTTT
NA,TRBV27,NA,TRBJ2-6,CASSFFTGANVLTF,TGTGCCAGCAGTTTTTTTACTGGGGCCAACGTCCTGACTTTC
NA,TRBV4-3,TRBD1,TRBJ1-2,CASSQDIAGGLDGYTF,TGCGCCAGCAGCCAAGATATTGCAGGGGGCTTGGATGGCTACACCTTC
few,TRBV20-1,NA,TRBJ1-1,CSATGHTEAFF,TGCAGTGCTACTGGGCACACTGAAGCTTTCTTT
NA,TRBV7-3,NA,TRBJ1-1,CASSYRANTEAFF,TGTGCCAGCAGCTACAGGGCGAACACTGAAGCTTTCTTT
NA,TRBV27,TRBD1,TRBJ2-6,CASSPGQGASGANVLTF,TGTGCCAGCAGCCCGGGACAGGGGGCTTCTGGGGCCAACGTCCTGACTTTC
NA,TRBV20-1,NA,TRBJ2-1,CSAGLYNEQFF,TGCAGTGCGGGACTTTACAATGAGCAGTTCTTC
NA,TRBV7-9,NA,TRBJ1-1,CASSLARNTEAFF,TGTGCCAGCAGCTTGGCCAGGAACACTGAAGCTTTCTTT